This T cell receptor beta chain derives from a study of early T cells in non-severe SARS-CoV-2 infection. Study in general: The study sequenced bulk RNA from unsorted whole blood, with chains unpaired. Study observations and caveats: VDJdb matching favored anti-spike CD8 responses, missing private and CD4 specificities.

With regard to this clonotype: Its antigen is currently unknown.

CDR3 size: 15 residues. V lost 6 bases and J lost 6, with 19 bases in between. Per germline, CDR1 MNHNS and CDR2 SASEGT. Attached unique molecular identifiers marked individual cDNA molecules. TCRdb re-called the 5' RACE reads with MiXCR, one entry per CDR3 protein. Here the sample spans more than 55,000 distinct CDR3 sequences, 8% to 9.5% being singletons. This TCR was recovered from an adult who was a healthcare worker with PCR-confirmed SARS-CoV-2 infection or an uninfected control (not recorded which). The material sequenced was whole blood. The chain employs TRBV6-1 and TRBJ2-3; D is uncertain. The CDR3 loop reads CASRFPLSLGDTQYF. In DNA, the CDR3 is TGTGCCAGCAGGTTCCCACTAAGTTTAGGCGATACGCAGTATTTT.